Sequencing of this T cell receptor beta chain was carried out in a study of neoadjuvant anti-PD-1 for oral cavity cancer. About the study: Patients mostly received three to four biweekly nivolumab doses at 3 mg/kg before surgery. General observations from the study: PBMC Gini-index clonality exceeded responders' in non-responders post-nivolumab.

No culture or expansion preceded analysis of these blood cells. The repertoire was sequenced with immunoSEQ multiplex PCR; TCRdb's copy has only in-frame clones and lacks some. The sample carries some 16,000 clones, nearly 70% recorded once. Remarks on this clone: No antigen is known for it.

Germline V gives CDR1 MNHNS, CDR2 SASEGT. The V end lost 1 base, the J end lost 4 bases, and 15 bases lay between the germline ends. The CDR3 totals 16 residues. This clonotype was obtained from a person between 40 and 79 years old with oral cavity squamous cell carcinoma. The input for sequencing was PBMCs, taken before nivolumab (anti-PD-1) treatment. J is TRBJ2-3 and V is TRBV6-1; maybe TRBD2 (5 bases). This CDR3 reads CASSEDTRGFPDTQYF. The DNA of the CDR3 is TGTGCCAGCAGTGAAGACACTAGAGGTTTTCCAGATACGCAGTATTTT.